This T cell receptor (beta chain) was sequenced in a study of blood T cell repertoires in COVID-19. Background on the study: COVID-19 samples, acute and convalescent, were from the United States, Italy and Spain. The cDNA or gDNA used as material had been derived from T cells, B-cell-depleted T cells, or PBMCs.

Germline CDR1 MDHEN, CDR2 SYDVKM. CDR3 length: 16 amino acids. Trimming removed 2 bases at V and 5 bases at J, with 18 bases between. The authors' processing: Estimated nucleated cell counts came from reference gene primer amplification. Assay: immunoSEQ multiplex PCR; the TCRdb copy retains only in-frame clones and omits some. The V and J calls and clone size were taken over from that table, and D and trimming were inferred from the DNA. The repertoire includes hundreds of thousands of clones, more than 70% of them detected once, and roughly 7.6% sits in the top ten. The specimen sequenced was peripheral blood. The clonotype originates from a woman between 45 and 60 years old with acute or convalescent COVID-19. The chain uses TRBV28 and TRBJ1-1, with a weak D call TRBD1 (6 bases). CDR3 amino acids: CASSLPGQTRKTEAFF. Here the CDR3 DNA reads TGTGCCAGCAGTTTACCCGGACAGACTCGTAAGACTGAAGCTTTCTTT.